This T cell receptor beta chain was sequenced in a study of T cell repertoires in cytomegalovirus infection. Looking at the study overall: Both recently identified HLA-C-restricted and well-studied HLA-B-restricted CMV epitopes were used in the study. Matching HLA type, along with CMV infection, was indicated by public TCR beta signatures.

Regarding this clonotype: What it binds is unknown.

Notes on the study in general: The response measured ex vivo was dominated by TCR beta clonotypes (HLA-C-restricted and CMV-specific). There were carriers of CMV plus the relevant HLA, and cumulative public TCR beta family frequency identified them.

The CDR3 is 15 residues long. CDR1 and CDR2 from the germline V gene are LGHNA and YSLEER. V was pared by 3 bases and J by 4 bases, with 15 bases between. MiXCR was run by TCRdb on the reads, yielding one entry per CDR3 protein. Counted here are tens of thousands of distinct CDR3 sequences, 25% to 30% occurring once; the ten biggest clones make up 59%. The material was CD8+ T cells from cultured PBMCs, obtained from culture after CMV antigen stimulation. This sequence originates from a human donor in good health (CMV status not recorded). Some clones in this sample may be carry-over from other donors' samples. The chain combines TRBV4-3 with TRBJ1-1, with D possibly TRBD1 on 6 matching bases. The CDR3 sequence is CASSHSEGVSTEAFF. CDR3 in DNA: TGCGCCAGCAGCCACTCAGAGGGGGTTAGCACTGAAGCTTTCTTT.